The 10 T cell receptor beta chains listed next were all sequenced from one sample in a study of regulatory T cells in long-lasting Graves disease. Library construction for TCR beta used iRepertoire HTBI primers and Arm-PCR of CDR3 regions. TCRdb ran MiXCR on the multiplex PCR reads and lists one entry per CDR3 protein. Among nearly 350,000 distinct CDR3 sequences listed, about 20% were seen once. Time point reported: persistent/refractory GD, antithyroid drugs over 5 years with positive TRAb. Preparation of the TCR library used RNA extracted from PBMCs. This sample comprised peripheral blood mononuclear cells (PBMCs), obtained when the disease was refractory, from a patient treated with antithyroid drugs. The receptors were gathered from a female donor with Graves disease.

This clonotype showed up just a few times. This chain joins TRBV19 and TRBJ1-5; 11 bases fit TRBD1. V gave up 3 bases and J gave up 6 bases; unmatched junction bases: 4. CDR1 LNHDA and CDR2 SQIVND come from the germline V gene (reference sequence). The CDR3 has 15 residues. The CDR3 DNA reads as TGTGCCAGTAGTATCTTCGGGACAGGGGGTCAGCCCCAGCATTTT. Translation: CASSIFGTGGQPQHF.

This clonotype was observed many times. The chain joins TRBV27 to TRBJ2-7, with TRBD2 matching over 12 bases. Trimming took 6 bases from V and 3 from J; bases not matched to a gene: 3. The CDR3 extends over 14 amino acids. Per germline, CDR1 MNHEY and CDR2 SMNVEV (reference sequence). CDR3 region: CASRTTSGGYEQYF. The CDR3 region has the DNA TGTGCCAGCAGAACGACTAGCGGGGGCTACGAGCAGTACTTC.

This clonotype was counted ten times or more. The chain uses TRBV2 and TRBJ2-7; D unclear. CDR1 SNHLY and CDR2 FYNNEI come from the germline V gene. The CDR3 sequence is 14 residues long. Trimming cost V 3 bases and J 6 bases, with 15 bases left between them. CDR3 residues: CASSDLRKWGEQYF. The DNA for the CDR3 is TGTGCCAGCAGTGACTTGCGAAAATGGGGCGAGCAGTACTTC.

Many counts were recorded for this clonotype. The chain couples TRBV5-1 to TRBJ1-5; D unclear. The CDR3 totals 13 residues. Trimming pared 1 base from V and 5 bases from J, leaving 7 bases between. Germline CDR1 reads SGHRS; CDR2 reads YFSETQ. CDR3 DNA: TGCGCCAGCAGCTTGTTCAGCGATCAGCCCCAGCATTTT. The encoded protein is CASSLFSDQPQHF. The full variable domain, rest sourced from reference TRBV5-1 and TRBJ1-5, is KAGVTQTPRYLIKTRGQQVTLSCSPISGHRSVSWYQQTPGQGLQFLFEYFSETQRNKGNFPGRFSGRQFSNSRSEMNVSTLELGDSALYLCASSLFSDQPQHFGDGTRLSIL.

The chain is built from TRBV7-9 and TRBJ2-7; D may correspond to TRBD1 or TRBD2 (5 bases each). The CDR3 has 16 residues. Germline CDR1 and CDR2: SEHNR and FQNEAQ (reference sequence). Trimming removed 1 base from V and 2 bases from J, with 15 bases in between. In DNA, the CDR3 is TGTGCCAGCAGCTTAGGCTTCCGGGACGAGACCTACGAGCAGTACTTC. As protein: CASSLGFRDETYEQYF.

This clonotype was recorded many times. V is TRBV28 and J is TRBJ2-5; TRBD1 agrees at 7 bases. Germline CDR1 and CDR2: MDHEN and SYDVKM. The CDR3 spans 14 residues. After removal of 5 bases from V and 2 bases from J, the junction contained 5 bases not matched to a gene. CDR3 DNA: TGTGCCAGCAGTCCGGGACAGTCACAAGAGACCCAGTACTTC. Translated: CASSPGQSQETQYF.

V usage is TRBV29-1 and J usage is TRBJ2-7; D unclear. Germline V gene data show CDR1 as SQVTM and CDR2 as ANQGSEA. V lost 8 bases, J lost 0 bases, and 11 bases lay in between. CDR3 size: 12 residues. The CDR3 sequence is CSSKTGSYEQYF. The CDR3 DNA follows: TGCAGCTCCAAAACGGGCTCCTACGAGCAGTACTTC.

Many counts were recorded for this clonotype. The chain carries TRBV6-1 and TRBJ1-1; a possible D gene is TRBD1 (5 bases). The germline gives CDR1 MNHNS, CDR2 SASEGT. This CDR3 region has 17 residues. The ends were cut back, 7 bases at V and 0 bases at J, with 21 bases in the middle. Here the CDR3 reads CASKKGRGSRLNTEAFF. CDR3 in DNA: TGTGCCAGCAAAAAAGGGAGGGGATCCCGGCTGAACACTGAAGCTTTCTTT.

This clonotype was detected many times. This chain links TRBV18 with TRBJ1-2, with D hard to call. Germline V gives CDR1 KGHSH, CDR2 LQKENI. Trimming stripped 2 bases from V and 0 bases from J, with 10 bases between. This CDR3 is built from 15 residues. CDR3 DNA sequence: TGTGCCAGCTCACCAGACGGGTCGGCTAACTATGGCTACACCTTC. Its translation: CASSPDGSANYGYTF.

This clonotype showed up many times. V gene TRBV3-1 combines with J gene TRBJ1-2; a possible D gene is TRBD1 (5 bases). The CDR3 has 14 amino acids. Germline lookup yields CDR1 LGHDT and CDR2 YNNKEL (reference sequence). Trimming stripped 4 bases from V and 4 bases from J, with 13 bases between. CDR3 region: CASSLGGSLYGYTF. The CDR3 DNA reads as TGTGCCAGCAGCCTTGGGGGGTCCCTCTATGGCTACACCTTC.